Listed below are T cell receptor beta chains from one sample, sequenced in a study of blood T cell repertoires in COVID-19. Only in-frame clones appear in the TCRdb table, and some are missing; sequencing was by immunoSEQ multiplex PCR. The table shows 150,000 to 200,000 clones, with around 80% occurring only once. The sequenced material came from peripheral blood. These receptors were obtained from a woman older than 75 with active or convalescent COVID-19. Both conserved end residues are part of each CDR3. The order of the fields is clone size, J gene, D gene, V gene, CDR3 DNA, CDR3 protein. A D gene is named only where the DNA matches it firmly. Only some rows state a clone size, as once, few, many or a class for expanded clones.

.,TRBJ2-7,TRBD1,TRBV11-2,TGTGCCAGCAGCTCTCCCCCGACAGGGGGCTACTACGAGCAGTACTTC,CASSSPPTGGYYEQYF
.,TRBJ1-4,.,TRBV28,TGTGCCAGCAGTTTAGCGGGGGTTGCGAGTGAAAAACTGTTTTTT,CASSLAGVASEKLFF
.,TRBJ2-7,TRBD1,TRBV3-1/TRBV3-2,TGTGCCAGCAGCTACGGGACAGCCTACGAGCAGTACTTC,CASSYGTAYEQYF
.,TRBJ2-4,.,TRBV29-1,TGCAGCGTTTGGATCGACAGGTTACTAGCCAAAAACATTCAGTACTTC,CSVWIDRLLAKNIQYF
.,TRBJ1-1,TRBD1,TRBV6-5,TGTGCCAGCAGTTGGGACAGAAAAAACACTGAAGCTTTCTTT,CASSWDRKNTEAFF
.,TRBJ1-6,.,TRBV27,TGTGCCAGCAAATCCGGGGGGAGTTCACCCCTCCACTTT,CASKSGGSSPLHF
.,TRBJ2-7,.,TRBV5-6,TGTGCCAGCAGCGGGGTGGGGGGCTACGAGCAGTACTTC,CASSGVGGYEQYF
.,TRBJ2-4,.,TRBV19,TGTGCCAGTAGTAGAGGACAGCAAAACATTCAGTACTTC,CASSRGQQNIQYF
.,TRBJ2-1,.,TRBV29-1,TGCAGCGGGGGACTCTCCTACAATGAGCAGTTCTTC,CSGGLSYNEQFF
.,TRBJ2-2,TRBD1,TRBV7-8,TGTGCCAGCAGCTTTATACAGGGGGCCGGGGAGCTGTTTTTT,CASSFIQGAGELFF
.,TRBJ2-5,.,TRBV27,TGTGCCAGCAGTTTTACTCGTAAAGAGACCCAGTACTTC,CASSFTRKETQYF
few,TRBJ2-5,.,TRBV6-6,TGTGCCAGCAGTTACGACTTCAGAACGACGGCTAAGTACTTC,CASSYDFRTTAKYF
.,TRBJ1-4,.,TRBV11-3,TGTGCCAGCAGCCCGCACGGGTTGCGGGATGGAAAACTGTTTTTT,CASSPHGLRDGKLFF
.,TRBJ1-4,TRBD1,TRBV19,TGTGCCAGTAGTAACCGGGACAGGGGAAATGAAAAACTGTTTTTT,CASSNRDRGNEKLFF
.,TRBJ2-7,TRBD2,TRBV4-2,TGTGCCAGCAGCTTGGGTAGCGGGGGGACCTACGAGCAGTACTTC,CASSLGSGGTYEQYF
.,TRBJ1-3,.,TRBV10-3,TGTGCCATCTCTCAGGGACTCTCTGGAAACACCATATATTTT,CAISQGLSGNTIYF
.,TRBJ1-4,TRBD1,TRBV28,TGTGCCAGCAGTTCCTCAACAGGGGCGGTTGAAAAACTGTTTTTT,CASSSSTGAVEKLFF
once,TRBJ2-3,TRBD1,TRBV5-6,TGTGCCAGCAGCTCGACAGGGTTTTGGGCAGATACGCAGTATTTT,CASSSTGFWADTQYF
.,TRBJ1-1,TRBD1,TRBV5-8,TGTGCCAGCAGCTTACACAGGGGGCTTGGCACTGAAGCTTTCTTT,CASSLHRGLGTEAFF
few,TRBJ2-3,TRBD2,TRBV5-1,TGCGCCAGCAGCACGGGACTAGCGGGGAGTCAAGATACGCAGTATTTT,CASSTGLAGSQDTQYF
.,TRBJ1-1,.,TRBV6-5,TGTGCCAGCTTAAATGGGGGGGACATGAACACTGAAGCTTTCTTT,CASLNGGDMNTEAFF
.,TRBJ2-2,.,TRBV29-1,TGCAGCGTGGAGACAGGCACGAACACCGGGGAGCTGTTTTTT,CSVETGTNTGELFF
.,TRBJ2-1,TRBD2,TRBV19,TGTGCCAGTATCCCGACTAGCGGGGGAGGCGAGCAGTTCTTC,CASIPTSGGGEQFF
many,TRBJ1-2,.,TRBV6-5,TGTGCCAGCGGGAGGGGGGGCTATGGCTACACCTTC,CASGRGGYGYTF
.,TRBJ2-7,.,TRBV11-2,TGTGCCAGCAGCTTACAAAACCTCAGGGACGAGCAGTACTTC,CASSLQNLRDEQYF
few,TRBJ2-1,TRBD2,TRBV18,TGTGCCAGCTCGATTAGCGGGGGGGCCAGCTCCTACAATGAGCAGTTCTTC,CASSISGGASSYNEQFF
.,TRBJ1-5,.,TRBV19,TGTGCCAGTAGTCCGATCTTTTCTGGAGTAGGCAATCAGCCCCAGCATTTT,CASSPIFSGVGNQPQHF
few,TRBJ2-7,TRBD1,TRBV6-5,TGTGCCAGCACCCCAGGTGGGACAGCCTCCTACGAGCAGTACTTC,CASTPGGTASYEQYF
.,TRBJ2-7,.,TRBV15,TGTGCCACCAGCAGAGATTCGGGCGAGCAGTACTTC,CATSRDSGEQYF
.,TRBJ2-2,.,TRBV18,TGTGCCAGCTCACCGGTGCAGATAAGGAACACCGGGGAGCTGTTTTTT,CASSPVQIRNTGELFF
.,TRBJ2-7,.,TRBV14,TGTGCCAGCAGCCAGGGTAGGGGTAGCTCCTACGAGCAGTACTTC,CASSQGRGSSYEQYF
once,TRBJ2-2,TRBD1,TRBV28,TGTGCCAGCAGTCCCACCCGGACAGGGTTTGGGGAGCTGTTTTTT,CASSPTRTGFGELFF
.,TRBJ1-1,TRBD1,TRBV19,TGTGCCAGTAGGGGCAGGGGGCTTGTCGACACTGAAGCTTTCTTT,CASRGRGLVDTEAFF
.,TRBJ2-7,.,TRBV20-1,TGCAGTGCTGGGGACACGGGGGAGCAGTACTTC,CSAGDTGEQYF
.,TRBJ1-6,TRBD1,TRBV5-1,TGCGCCAGCAGCTGGCGACAGGGACAGTCACCCCTCCACTTT,CASSWRQGQSPLHF
.,TRBJ2-5,TRBD2,TRBV7-2,TGTGCCAGCAGCACAGAGGGACTAGCGAAAGAGACCCAGTACTTC,CASSTEGLAKETQYF
.,TRBJ1-5,.,TRBV5-6,TGTGCCAGCAGCTTGGCTGGGGGGGGCCAGCCCCAGCATTTT,CASSLAGGGQPQHF
.,TRBJ2-7,TRBD1,TRBV4-3,TGCGCCAGCAGCCAGGGTACAGGGGGCAGGGAGCAGTACTTC,CASSQGTGGREQYF
.,TRBJ1-2,.,TRBV6-1,TGTGCCAGCAGTCCACTCCCTGGGGGGGCAGGAGGCTACACCTTC,CASSPLPGGAGGYTF
.,TRBJ1-5,TRBD1,TRBV5-6,TGTGCCAGCAGCCGCGGGACAGGGGATAGTCCCCAGCATTTT,CASSRGTGDSPQHF
.,TRBJ2-2,TRBD2,TRBV11-3,TGTGCCAGCAGCTTAGATCTAGGGCTAGCGGGGCACACCGGGGAGCTGTTTTTT,CASSLDLGLAGHTGELFF
.,TRBJ1-2,TRBD1,TRBV28,TGTGCCAGCAGTTCGGGACAGGGGGGTGTTTTTGGCTACACCTTC,CASSSGQGGVFGYTF
.,TRBJ1-2,TRBD1,TRBV19,TGTGCCAGTAGTATAGAAGAACAGGGGCTCTATGGCTACACCTTC,CASSIEEQGLYGYTF
few,TRBJ1-4,TRBD1,TRBV7-6,TGTGCCAGCAGCCTCCGACAGGGGGCGCGCGAAAAACTGTTTTTT,CASSLRQGAREKLFF
.,TRBJ2-1,.,TRBV5-1,TGCGCCAGCAGCGGGGACTCCCTAAGGTACAATGAGCAGTTCTTC,CASSGDSLRYNEQFF
.,TRBJ2-5,TRBD2,TRBV5-1,TGCGCCAGCAGCTTGGGCTCTAGCGGCCAAGAGACCCAGTACTTC,CASSLGSSGQETQYF
once,TRBJ1-1,.,TRBV9,TGTGCCAGCAGCGTAGGGGCGCTACAATCCGGGGGAACTGAAGCTTTCTTT,CASSVGALQSGGTEAFF
few,TRBJ1-2,.,TRBV5-1,TGCGCCAGCAGCCTCACAAACAGGGAAAGCTATGGCTACACCTTC,CASSLTNRESYGYTF
.,TRBJ2-1,.,TRBV19,TGTGCCCGCCGGACCCCCCGGACAGCTAATTACAATGAGCAGTTCTTC,CARRTPRTANYNEQFF
.,TRBJ1-5,TRBD1,TRBV2,TGTGCCAGCAGTGAGGGACAGGGGGCCGGTCAGCCCCAGCATTTT,CASSEGQGAGQPQHF